These T cell receptor beta chains were read from a single sample in a study of T-cell reconstitution after alpha-beta-depleted transplantation in children. MiXCR, run by TCRdb on the PCR reads, gives a single entry per CDR3 protein. The data hold some 840,000 distinct CDR3 sequences, with around 15% observed a single time. The sequencing here drew on PBMCs, mostly from graft donor cells, taken 360 days after TCRalphabeta/CD19-depleted stem cell transplant. These TCRs come from a male patient aged 5 to 17 who had a stem cell transplant for acute lymphoblastic leukemia, so the T cells may come from the graft donor. The conserved cysteine and the conserved F or W are not part of the CDR3 here. A D gene is named only where the DNA matches it firmly.

d_call,j_call,v_call,cdr3_aa
-,TRBJ1-4,TRBV12-3/TRBV12-4,ASSFLEGGEKLF
TRBD1,TRBJ2-5,TRBV5-1,ASSETGKETQY
TRBD1,TRBJ1-5,TRBV27,ASSARQGAVQPQH
-,TRBJ2-1,TRBV5-1,ASSFFSGVNEQF
-,TRBJ1-3,TRBV5-5,ASSLSYPGDSGNTIY
TRBD1,TRBJ2-7,TRBV7-2,ASSSWGQAYEQY
-,TRBJ2-5,TRBV20-1,SASGPKQETQY
TRBD2,TRBJ2-4,TRBV20-1,SAREVAGIGNIQY
-,TRBJ2-5,TRBV29-1,SVAGKMRETQY
-,TRBJ2-7,TRBV29-1,SVDSGPYEQY
-,TRBJ1-1,TRBV20-1,SASQGSTEAF
TRBD1,TRBJ2-1,TRBV4-1,ASSQGQGHNEQF
-,TRBJ2-2,TRBV4-1,ASSQDAPGVGIGELF
TRBD2,TRBJ2-1,TRBV24-1,ATGTSASNEQF
TRBD2,TRBJ2-3,TRBV12-3/TRBV12-4,ASSYVLAGATDTQY
-,TRBJ1-1,TRBV20-1,SAPRLGAEAF
-,TRBJ2-5,TRBV12-3/TRBV12-4,ASSLGKLPNQETQY
-,TRBJ2-2,TRBV14,ASSQVIGAGELF
-,TRBJ2-1,TRBV24-1,ATTTGNSYNDQF
-,TRBJ1-4,TRBV5-5,ASSSGHGGSATNEKLF
TRBD2,TRBJ2-1,TRBV7-3,ASSWGLAGGVDEQF
TRBD2,TRBJ2-1,TRBV27,ASSPELAGGLRNEQF
-,TRBJ2-7,TRBV5-1,ASSFLSPHYEQY
-,TRBJ2-1,TRBV6-1,ATRRPGEQF
TRBD2,TRBJ2-5,TRBV5-1,ASSPGLAGGRETQY
-,TRBJ2-7,TRBV5-1,ASSLVVDEQY
-,TRBJ2-1,TRBV5-6,ASSNLLYNEQF
TRBD1,TRBJ2-1,TRBV5-4,ASSTGTGIYNEQF
TRBD2,TRBJ2-7,TRBV20-1,SASSGGAYEQY
TRBD2,TRBJ2-2,TRBV7-3,ASSSSSGRANTGELF
-,TRBJ2-7,TRBV20-1,SAQLVSEQY
-,TRBJ2-1,TRBV7-9,ASSLMHNEQF
-,TRBJ1-2,TRBV7-2,ASSLVLNYGYT
TRBD2,TRBJ2-7,TRBV7-2,ASSLVGGLPYEQY
-,TRBJ2-5,TRBV20-1,SAREEGRQETQY
-,TRBJ2-7,TRBV7-8,ASSLAGPGYYEQY
-,TRBJ1-5,TRBV4-1,ASSQVLARTQH
-,TRBJ2-3,TRBV12-3/TRBV12-4,ASWGGSTDTQY
-,TRBJ2-2,TRBV11-2,ASSPGIGELF
-,TRBJ2-5,TRBV5-1,ASSLVSGGEETQY
-,TRBJ2-7,TRBV5-1,ASKLGKGGYEQY
TRBD2,TRBJ2-1,TRBV20-1,SASGRWNEQF
-,TRBJ1-2,TRBV14,ASSPLRFGPNYGYT
TRBD2,TRBJ2-1,TRBV29-1,SVGTSGRLGGYNEQF
-,TRBJ1-2,TRBV7-6,ASSENVGGGDGYT
TRBD1,TRBJ2-7,TRBV15,ATSSGDRSSYEQY
TRBD2,TRBJ2-7,TRBV7-9,ASSTQRGPYEQY
-,TRBJ2-1,TRBV27,ASRFTGSYNEQF
-,TRBJ1-1,TRBV18,ASSPPGVLAF
-,TRBJ2-7,TRBV18,ASSLTTATYEQY
-,TRBJ2-2,TRBV24-1,ATKATWSGELF
-,TRBJ1-1,TRBV7-9,ASSNGLPMNTEAF
TRBD2,TRBJ2-1,TRBV12-3/TRBV12-4,ASSFRPTSGYNEQF
-,TRBJ1-4,TRBV6-5,ASSRTRALNEKLF